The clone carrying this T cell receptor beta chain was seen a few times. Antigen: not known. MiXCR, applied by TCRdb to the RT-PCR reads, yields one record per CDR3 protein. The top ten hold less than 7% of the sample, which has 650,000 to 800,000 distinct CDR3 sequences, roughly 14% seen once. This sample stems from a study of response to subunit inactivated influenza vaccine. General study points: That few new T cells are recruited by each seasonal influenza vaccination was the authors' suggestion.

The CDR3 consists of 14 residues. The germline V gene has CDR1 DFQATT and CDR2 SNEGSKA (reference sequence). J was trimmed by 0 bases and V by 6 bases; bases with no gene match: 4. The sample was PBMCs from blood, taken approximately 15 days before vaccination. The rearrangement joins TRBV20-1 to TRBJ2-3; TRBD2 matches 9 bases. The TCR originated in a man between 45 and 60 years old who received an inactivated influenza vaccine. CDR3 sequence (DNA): TGCAGTGCACCCCTAGCGGGGAGCACAGATACGCAGTATTTT. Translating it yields CSAPLAGSTDTQYF.